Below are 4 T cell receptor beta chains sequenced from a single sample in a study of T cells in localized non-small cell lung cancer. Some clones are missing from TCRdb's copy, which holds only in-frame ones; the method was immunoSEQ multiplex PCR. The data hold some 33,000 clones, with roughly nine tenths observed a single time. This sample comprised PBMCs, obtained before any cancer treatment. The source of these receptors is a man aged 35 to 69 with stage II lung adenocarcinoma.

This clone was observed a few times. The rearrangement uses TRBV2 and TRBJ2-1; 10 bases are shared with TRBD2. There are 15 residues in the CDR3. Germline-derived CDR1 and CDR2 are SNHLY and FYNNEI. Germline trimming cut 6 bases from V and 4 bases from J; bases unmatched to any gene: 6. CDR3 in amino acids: CASSQSSGSYNEQFF. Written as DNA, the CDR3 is TGTGCCAGCAGCCAATCTAGCGGGAGTTACAATGAGCAGTTCTTC. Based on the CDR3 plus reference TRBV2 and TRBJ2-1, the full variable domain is EPEVTQTPSHQVTQMGQEVILRCVPISNHLYFYWYRQILGQKVEFLVSFYNNEISEKSEIFDDQFSVERPDGSNFTLKIRSTKLEDSAMYFCASSQSSGSYNEQFFGPGTRLTVL.

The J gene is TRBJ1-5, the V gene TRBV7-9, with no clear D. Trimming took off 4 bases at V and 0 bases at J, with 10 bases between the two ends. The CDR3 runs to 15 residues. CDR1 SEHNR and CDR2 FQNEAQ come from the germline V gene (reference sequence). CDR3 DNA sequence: TGTGCCAGCAGCTACGGGGTTAATAGCAATCAGCCCCAGCATTTT. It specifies CASSYGVNSNQPQHF. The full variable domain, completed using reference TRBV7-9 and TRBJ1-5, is DTGVSQNPRHKITKRGQNVTFRCDPISEHNRLYWYRQTLGQGPEFLTYFQNEAQLEKSRLLSDRFSAERPKGSFSTLEIQRTEQGDSAMYLCASSYGVNSNQPQHFGDGTRLSIL.

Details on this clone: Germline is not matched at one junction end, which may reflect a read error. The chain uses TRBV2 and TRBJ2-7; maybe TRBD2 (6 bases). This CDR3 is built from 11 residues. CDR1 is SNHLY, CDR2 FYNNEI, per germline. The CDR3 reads CASSEKKRERF. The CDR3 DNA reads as TGTGCCAGCAGTGAAAAGAAACGGGAGCGGTTC.

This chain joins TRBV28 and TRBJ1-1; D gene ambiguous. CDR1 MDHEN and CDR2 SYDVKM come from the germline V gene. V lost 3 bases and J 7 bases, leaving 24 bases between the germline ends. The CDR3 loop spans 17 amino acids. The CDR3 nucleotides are TGTGCCAGCAGTTTTGGGAGCAGTTTCAATCCTCGGGTTGAAGCTTTCTTT. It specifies CASSFGSSFNPRVEAFF.